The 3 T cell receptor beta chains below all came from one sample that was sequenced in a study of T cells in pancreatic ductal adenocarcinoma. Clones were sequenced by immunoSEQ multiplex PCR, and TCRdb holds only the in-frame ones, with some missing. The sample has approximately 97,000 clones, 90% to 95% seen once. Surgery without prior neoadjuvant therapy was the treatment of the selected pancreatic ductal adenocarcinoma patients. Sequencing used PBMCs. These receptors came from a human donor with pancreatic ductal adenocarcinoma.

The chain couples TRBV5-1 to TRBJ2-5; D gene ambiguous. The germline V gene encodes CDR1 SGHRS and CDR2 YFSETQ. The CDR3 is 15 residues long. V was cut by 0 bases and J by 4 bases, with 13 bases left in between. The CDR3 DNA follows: TGCGCCAGCAGCTTGGGTGTTCAAGAGGTAGAGACCCAGTACTTC. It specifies CASSLGVQEVETQYF.

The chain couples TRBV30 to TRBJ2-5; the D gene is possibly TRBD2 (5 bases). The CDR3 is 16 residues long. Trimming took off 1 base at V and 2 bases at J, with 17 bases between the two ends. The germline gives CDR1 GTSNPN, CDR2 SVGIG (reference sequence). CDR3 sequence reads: CAWSGLVGSGQETQYF. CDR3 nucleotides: TGTGCCTGGAGTGGATTGGTGGGATCGGGGCAAGAGACCCAGTACTTC.

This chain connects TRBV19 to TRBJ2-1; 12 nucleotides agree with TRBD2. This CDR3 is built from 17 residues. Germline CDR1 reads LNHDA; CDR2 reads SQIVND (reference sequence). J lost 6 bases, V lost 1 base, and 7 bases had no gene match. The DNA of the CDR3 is TGTGCCAGTAGTATAGGAACTAGCGGGAGGCGCTCCAATGAGCAGTTCTTC. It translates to CASSIGTSGRRSNEQFF.